Below are 9 T cell receptor beta chains sequenced from a single sample in a study of T-cell reconstitution after alpha-beta-depleted transplantation in children. Unique molecular identifiers were incorporated into the prepared TCRbeta library. TCRdb reprocessed the PCR reads with MiXCR, giving one entry per CDR3 protein. The table records roughly 100,000 distinct CDR3 sequences, more than 7% of them present only once. Sequencing was performed on PBMCs from the stem cell graft donor, taken from the stem cell graft. The receptor set was obtained from a human donor who donated a stem cell graft to a child with congenital amegakaryocytic thrombocytopenia.

This clonotype was observed at least ten times. The genes are TRBV20-1 and TRBJ1-4; 8 bases match TRBD1. This CDR3 region has 17 residues. The V gene end was trimmed by 1 base and the J gene end by 5 bases; junction bases not matched to a gene: 12. The germline CDR1 and CDR2 sequences are DFQATT and SNEGSKA (reference sequence). CDR3 sequence: CSARALRTGWGNEKLFF. The CDR3 DNA follows: TGCAGTGCTAGAGCCCTAAGGACAGGGTGGGGGAATGAAAAACTGTTTTTT.

This clonotype was seen repeatedly, ten times or more. The V call is TRBV2, the J call TRBJ2-7, with TRBD2 matching 8 bases. The germline V gene encodes CDR1 SNHLY and CDR2 FYNNEI. With 7 bases clipped from V and 2 bases from J, the junction kept 7 bases outside the gene matches. There are 14 residues in the CDR3. CDR3 region: CASKVAGGTYEQYF. DNA of the CDR3: TGTGCCAGCAAGGTGGCGGGGGGCACCTACGAGCAGTACTTC.

The table lists this clonotype with many counts. The gene calls are TRBV12-3 or TRBV12-4 and TRBJ2-1; D could derive from TRBD1 or TRBD2 (5 bases each). The V and J ends lost 1 base and 6 bases respectively, with 13 bases between them. The CDR3 consists of 15 residues. Here the CDR3 reads CASSLGGHGGNEQFF. CDR3 nucleotide sequence: TGTGCCAGCAGTTTAGGGGGTCATGGGGGCAATGAGCAGTTCTTC.

This clonotype was observed a handful of times. The chain uses TRBV30 and TRBJ2-5; D tentatively fits TRBD1 or TRBD2 (5 bases each). Germline V gene sequence: CDR1 GTSNPN, CDR2 SVGIG (reference sequence). Trimming shortened V by 3 bases and J by 2 bases, and 16 bases separated the two germline ends. The CDR3 covers 15 residues. The CDR3 bases are TGTGCCTGGAGGAGGGGAAACCCTACGCAAGAGACCCAGTACTTC. Residues: CAWRRGNPTQETQYF. Complete variable domain (other parts from reference TRBV30 and TRBJ2-5): SQTIHQWPATLVQPVGSPLSLECTVEGTSNPNLYWYRQAAGRGLQLLFYSVGIGQISSEVPQNLSASRPQDRQFILSSKKLLLSDSGFYLCAWRRGNPTQETQYFGPGTRLLVL.

This clonotype was counted at least ten times. In nucleotides, the CDR3 is TGTGCCAGCAGCCGACAGGGGATAGGGAATTCACCCCTCCACTTT. Translation gives CASSRQGIGNSPLHF. J is TRBJ1-6 and V is TRBV2; TRBD1 matches at 8 bases. Trimming cost V 6 bases and J 7 bases; bases outside gene matches: 8. CDR1 is SNHLY, CDR2 FYNNEI, per germline. This CDR3 region has 15 residues.

This clonotype was detected ten times or more. The chain couples TRBV4-2 to TRBJ2-7, with TRBD2 matching over 7 bases. Germline V lookup: CDR1 LGHNA, CDR2 YNFKEQ. The CDR3 totals 15 residues. V lost 1 base, J lost 0 bases, and 3 bases stayed unmatched. DNA for the CDR3: TGTGCCAGCAGCCAAGGCGGGAGCAGCTCCTACGAGCAGTACTTC. It specifies CASSQGGSSSYEQYF.

This clonotype has ten or more counts. V usage is TRBV2 and J usage is TRBJ2-1; tentatively, D is TRBD2 (6 bases). The CDR3 contains 11 residues. Germline CDR1 SNHLY, CDR2 FYNNEI. Trimming removed 1 base from V and 15 bases from J, with 10 bases in between. CDR3: CASSEETSPFF. CDR3 DNA sequence: TGTGCCAGCAGTGAAGAGACTAGTCCGTTCTTC.

This clonotype occurred many times. V gene TRBV15 combines with J gene TRBJ1-5; D ambiguous. CDR3 length: 13 residues. Trimming shortened V by 5 bases and J by 3 bases, and 8 bases separated the two germline ends. The germline V gene encodes CDR1 LNHNV and CDR2 YYDKDF (reference sequence). The CDR3 loop is CATSYSHNQPQHF. CDR3 bases: TGTGCCACCAGCTACAGCCACAATCAGCCCCAGCATTTT.

The CDR3 sequence is CSVVRQGWNTGELFF. The DNA of the CDR3 is TGCAGCGTCGTGCGCCAGGGATGGAACACCGGGGAGCTGTTTTTT. The rearrangement uses TRBV29-1 and TRBJ2-2; the D gene is possibly TRBD1 (5 bases). Germline lookup yields CDR1 SQVTM and CDR2 ANQGSEA. The CDR3 is 15 amino acids. Trimming left V 6 bases short and J 1 base short, with 15 bases between.